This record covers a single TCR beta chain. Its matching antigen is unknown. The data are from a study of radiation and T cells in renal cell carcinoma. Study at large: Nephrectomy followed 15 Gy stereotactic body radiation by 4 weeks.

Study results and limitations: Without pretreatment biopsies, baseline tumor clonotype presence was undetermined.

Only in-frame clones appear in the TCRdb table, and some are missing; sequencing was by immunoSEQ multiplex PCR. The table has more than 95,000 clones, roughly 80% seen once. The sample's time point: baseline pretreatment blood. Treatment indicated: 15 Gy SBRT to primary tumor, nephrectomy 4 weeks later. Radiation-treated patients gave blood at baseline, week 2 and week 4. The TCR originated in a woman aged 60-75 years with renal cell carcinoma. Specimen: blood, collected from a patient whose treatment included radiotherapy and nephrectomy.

DNA for the CDR3: TGTGCCACCAGCAGGAAGGGACAGGGGTCCTACGAGCAGTACTTC. Protein product: CATSRKGQGSYEQYF. The V and J genes are TRBV15 and TRBJ2-7, with 10 nucleotides matching TRBD1. The CDR3 sequence is 15 residues long. CDR1 is LNHNV and CDR2 is YYDKDF in the germline V gene (reference sequence). Trimming at V came to 3 bases and at J to 1 base, leaving 3 bases not matched to a gene.